Each of the 16 T cell receptor beta chains below was sequenced from the same sample in a study of blood T cells in healthy people across ages. A second about 7 to 12 cycle PCR used barcoded and J-beta primers. TCRdb re-called the 5' RACE reads through MiXCR, storing one row per CDR3 protein. The table shows 500,000 to 650,000 distinct CDR3 sequences, with 25% to 35% occurring only once. Another study also made use of these data, one on T cells of mothers and their children.

Material: blood. These receptors were obtained from a boy aged 2-9 years in good health.

The chain has TRBV5-1 and TRBJ2-7; possible D gene TRBD2, 5 bases. V shed 10 bases and J shed 7 bases, with 12 bases lying between them. Germline lookup yields CDR1 SGHRS and CDR2 YFSETQ. The length of the CDR3 is 10 residues. CDR3 in amino acids: CAARESEQYF. CDR3 sequence (DNA): TGCGCCGCCCGGGAATCTGAGCAGTACTTC.

The genes are TRBV14 and TRBJ2-1, with TRBD2 identical over 7 bases. The CDR3 is made up of 18 amino acids. CDR1 is SGHDN and CDR2 is FVKESK in the germline V gene. V dropped 1 base and J dropped 7; count of bases not matched to a gene: 16. CDR3 in DNA: TGTGCCAGCAGCCAAGTGGAGACTAGCAGAGAATGGGTAAATGAGCAGTTCTTC. It codes for CASSQVETSREWVNEQFF.

This clonotype has only a few counts. The chain combines TRBV25-1 with TRBJ1-6; D may be TRBD1 (5 bases). CDR3 size: 14 residues. Per the germline V gene, CDR1 is MGHDK and CDR2 is SYGVNS. V was pared by 3 bases and J by 11 bases, with 14 bases between. This CDR3 reads CASSDTGRATPLHF. The CDR3 coding sequence is TGTGCCAGCAGTGACACAGGAAGAGCTACACCCCTCCACTTT.

This clonotype turned up a few times. This chain joins TRBV6-2 or TRBV6-3 and TRBJ2-7; 13 nucleotides line up with TRBD2. Germline assignment: CDR1 MNHEY and CDR2 SVGEGT. The CDR3 consists of 15 residues. Losses at the gene ends were 6 bases for V and 2 bases for J; bases not matched to a gene: 4. CDR3 amino acids: CASSQGLAGAYEQYF. DNA for the CDR3: TGTGCCAGCAGCCAAGGACTAGCGGGAGCCTACGAGCAGTACTTC.

The rearrangement uses TRBV19 and TRBJ2-5; D is undetermined. The assigned J gene may be wrong: the sequence end matches TRBJ2-1 better. CDR3 length equals 13 residues. The V gene's germline CDR1 is LNHDA and CDR2 SQIVND (reference sequence). CDR3 amino acids: CASSIAHRREQFF. The CDR3 DNA sequence: TGTGCCAGTAGTATCGCCCATCGACGCGAACAGTTCTTC.

This sequence joins TRBV5-1 and TRBJ2-7; a weak D match, TRBD2 (5 bases). V lost 8 bases and J 0 bases, leaving 18 bases between the germline ends. The CDR3 contains 15 residues. Germline-derived CDR1 and CDR2 are SGHRS and YFSETQ. CDR3 coding DNA: TGCGCCAGTCACAACCTCTCAGCGGTCTCCTACGAGCAGTACTTC. Residues: CASHNLSAVSYEQYF.

This clonotype came up a few times. V usage is TRBV25-1 and J usage is TRBJ2-5; 7 positions agree with TRBD1. This CDR3 contains 15 residues. Germline CDR1 is MGHDK and CDR2 is SYGVNS. The junction had 7 bases not matched to a gene; V was cut back by 6 bases and J by 0 bases. The CDR3 nucleotides read TGTGCCAGCAGCTGGGGACAGAGCTACCAAGAGACCCAGTACTTC. Encoded protein: CASSWGQSYQETQYF.

The chain links TRBV5-5 to TRBJ2-5; 9 bases line up with TRBD2. The CDR3 totals 16 residues. Germline CDR1 SGHKS, CDR2 YYEKEE (reference sequence). V gave up 0 bases and J gave up 5 bases; unmatched junction bases: 8. CDR3 residues: CASSLGGTSQRETQYF. The CDR3 DNA reads TGTGCCAGCAGCTTGGGGGGGACTAGCCAAAGGGAGACCCAGTACTTC.

This chain links TRBV12-3 or TRBV12-4 with TRBJ1-2; 11 nucleotides line up with TRBD1. This CDR3 has 14 residues. V trimming: 7 bases; J trimming: 2 bases; junction bases outside the gene matches: 3. The CDR3 is CASKGQGGNYGYTF. CDR3 bases: TGTGCCAGCAAGGGACAGGGGGGGAACTATGGCTACACCTTC.

V gene TRBV12-3 or TRBV12-4 combines with J gene TRBJ2-3; unclear D gene. CDR3 length: 12 amino acids. Trimming removed 6 bases at V and 4 bases at J, with 8 bases between. CDR3 bases: TGTGCCAGCAGACCCGGCCCAGATACGCAGTATTTT. This encodes CASRPGPDTQYF.

This clonotype was seen only a few times. The chain is built from TRBV7-9 and TRBJ2-7, with D tentatively TRBD2 (5 bases). Per germline, CDR1 SEHNR and CDR2 FQNEAQ (reference sequence). V dropped 3 bases and J dropped 2 bases, with 11 bases sitting between them. CDR3 length: 14 residues. CDR3 sequence reads: CASSFRESTYEQYF. Written as DNA, the CDR3 is TGTGCCAGCAGCTTTCGGGAATCGACCTACGAGCAGTACTTC.

The V gene is TRBV11-2, the J gene TRBJ2-7; tentatively, D is TRBD2 (6 bases). With 2 bases removed from V and 9 bases from J, the gap between germline ends came to 23 bases. The CDR3 has 16 residues. The germline V gene has CDR1 SGHAT and CDR2 FQNNGV. The CDR3 loop is CASSLLRERRYEGQYF. The CDR3 bases are TGTGCCAGCAGCTTACTCCGGGAGCGACGCTACGAAGGGCAGTACTTC. The full variable domain, in which reference TRBV11-2 and TRBJ2-7 provide the parts outside the CDR3, is EAGVAQSPRYKIIEKRQSVAFWCNPISGHATLYWYQQILGQGPKLLIQFQNNGVVDDSQLPKDRFSAERLKGVDSTLKIQPAKLEDSAVYLCASSLLRERRYEGQYFGPGTRLTVT.

The genes are TRBV5-1 and TRBJ1-1; possibly TRBD1 for D (5 bases). Germline assignment: CDR1 SGHRS and CDR2 YFSETQ. CDR3 length: 14 residues. V was cut by 5 bases and J by 4 bases, with 15 bases left in between. This CDR3 reads CASSSAQGPTEAFF. The CDR3 region has the DNA TGCGCCAGCAGTTCAGCTCAGGGTCCCACTGAAGCTTTCTTT.

A few counts support this clonotype. The junction does not match germline at one end; this may be a read error. The rearrangement uses TRBV12-5 and TRBJ1-1; a possible D gene is TRBD1 (5 bases). The CDR3 is 14 residues long. Looked up from germline, CDR1 is LGHNT and CDR2 is FRNRAP. CDR3 sequence (DNA): TGTGCTAGTGGTCGGACCCCCGCGGGACCTGAAGCTTCCTTT. Its protein product is CASGRTPAGPEASF.

This sequence joins TRBV12-3 or TRBV12-4 and TRBJ2-1; TRBD2 aligns across 8 bases. V gave up 6 bases and J gave up 5 bases; unmatched junction bases: 9. CDR3 size: 15 residues. CDR3 region: CASSRGGQGNNEQFF. In nucleotides, the CDR3 is TGTGCCAGCAGCCGGGGGGGCCAGGGGAACAATGAGCAGTTCTTC.

This clonotype has more than one count but fewer than ten. This chain links TRBV5-8 with TRBJ2-7; D is uncertain. Germline V CDR1 and CDR2: SGHTS, YDEGEE. The CDR3 is 14 residues long. V gave up 2 bases and J gave up 0 bases, with 9 bases separating them. The CDR3 DNA follows: TGTGCCAGCAGCTTTCAGATGAGCTCCTACGAGCAGTACTTC. Translation gives CASSFQMSSYEQYF. The full variable domain, completed using reference TRBV5-8 and TRBJ2-7, is EAGVTQSPTHLIKTRGQQATLRCSPISGHTSVYWYQQALGLGLQFLLWYDEGEERNRGNFPPRFSGRQFPNYSSELNVNALELEDSALYLCASSFQMSSYEQYFGPGTRLTVT.